The count of the clone carrying this TCR beta chain is one. The antigen is unknown. Germline CDR1 and CDR2: SGHDT and YYEEEE. This CDR3 comprises 15 residues. V was clipped by 5 bases and J by 7 bases, with 18 bases between them. TCRdb's table, derived via immunoSEQ multiplex PCR, lists solely in-frame clones and lacks some. The table includes 65,000 or so clones, 92% detected once. This sample is part of a study of cytomegalovirus exposure and HLA in healthy donors. Study-level results: The study designated 150 to 200 TCR beta chains cytomegalovirus-associated. CMV antigen specificity of three CMV-associated chains was confirmed in vitro. According to reports, the classifier identified cytomegalovirus status with high specificity and sensitivity. Most sequenced TCRs were rare (though some public TCRs occurred in many donors).

The V and J genes are TRBV5-6 and TRBJ2-2; maybe TRBD2 (6 bases). The specimen sequenced was PBMCs. This TCR derives from a woman under 30 in good health and CMV-seronegative. Here the CDR3 reads CASSSAGLGGGELFF. For the CDR3, the DNA is TGTGCCAGCAGTTCCGCGGGCCTCGGGGGCGGGGAGCTGTTTTTT.